This TCR beta chain comes out of a study of cytomegalovirus exposure and HLA in healthy donors. Study background: About 80 million unique TCRs from HLA-typed donors made up an early data release.

On this clone: Its antigen is currently unknown.

The PCR had 60 Vbeta and 13 Jbeta primers. Sequencing was performed with immunoSEQ multiplex PCR; in TCRdb, only in-frame clones are kept and a portion is missing. The sample contains fewer than 250,000 clones, more than 85% of which appear only once. General study findings and limits: A later analysis linked a missense DCLRE1C variant to TCR beta V- and J-gene trimming. Sequence variants that were highly shared formed a cluster that was likely a sequencing artifact.

Sequencing was carried out using PBMCs. The TCR comes from a woman younger than 30 in good health and CMV-seronegative.

CDR3 DNA sequence: TGTGCCACCAGCAGAGAAGGAGCAGGGGCTGAAGCTTTCTTT. The encoded protein is CATSREGAGAEAFF. The chain joins TRBV15 to TRBJ1-1; perhaps TRBD1 as D (6 bases). Per the germline V gene, CDR1 is LNHNV and CDR2 is YYDKDF (reference sequence). Trimming stripped 0 bases from V and 6 bases from J, with 11 bases between. The CDR3 is 14 amino acids.